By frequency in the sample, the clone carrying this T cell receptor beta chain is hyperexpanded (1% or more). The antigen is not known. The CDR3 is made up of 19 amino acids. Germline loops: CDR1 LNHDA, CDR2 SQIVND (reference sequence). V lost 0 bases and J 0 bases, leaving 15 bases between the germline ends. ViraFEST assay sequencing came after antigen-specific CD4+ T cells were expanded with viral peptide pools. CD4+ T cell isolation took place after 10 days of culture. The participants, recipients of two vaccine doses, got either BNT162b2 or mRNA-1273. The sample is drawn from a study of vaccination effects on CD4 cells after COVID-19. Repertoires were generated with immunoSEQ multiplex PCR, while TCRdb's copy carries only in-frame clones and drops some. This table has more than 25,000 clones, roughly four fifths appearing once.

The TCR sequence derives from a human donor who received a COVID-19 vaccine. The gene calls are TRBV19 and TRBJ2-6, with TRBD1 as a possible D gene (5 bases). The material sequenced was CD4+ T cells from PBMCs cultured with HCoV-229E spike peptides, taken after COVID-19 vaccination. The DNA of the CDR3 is TGTGCCAGTAGTATAGATTCCCCAAGGCAGGGCTCTGGGGCCAACGTCCTGACTTTC. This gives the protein CASSIDSPRQGSGANVLTF.